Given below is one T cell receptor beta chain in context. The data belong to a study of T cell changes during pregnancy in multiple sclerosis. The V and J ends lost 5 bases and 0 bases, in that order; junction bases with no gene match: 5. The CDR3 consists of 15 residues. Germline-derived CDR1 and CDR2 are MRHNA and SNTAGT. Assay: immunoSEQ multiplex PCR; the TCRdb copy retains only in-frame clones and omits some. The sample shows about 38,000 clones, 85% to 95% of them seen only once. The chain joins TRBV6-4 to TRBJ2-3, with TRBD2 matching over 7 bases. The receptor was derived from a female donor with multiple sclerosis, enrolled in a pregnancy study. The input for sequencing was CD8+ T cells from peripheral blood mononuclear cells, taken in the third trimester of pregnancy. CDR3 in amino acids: CASSSTSSSTDTQYF. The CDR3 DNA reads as TGTGCCAGCAGTTCGACTAGCTCGAGCACAGATACGCAGTATTTT.